The T cell receptor beta chain under discussion was sequenced for a study of shared clonotypes between healthy human individuals. Comment on this clone: Its target is unknown.

Study-wide results and limits: Around 5% of naive CD4 clonotypes were shared across a few donors.

Authors' analysis steps: Without quality scores, immunoSEQ junctional reads could not be filtered like full-length reads. Repertoires were generated with immunoSEQ multiplex PCR, while TCRdb's copy carries only in-frame clones and drops some. V and J calls and clone size follow that table, whereas D and trimming were derived from the DNA. The data contain 850,000 to 1,200,000 clones, about 77% of them singletons. V lost 2 bases, J lost 3 bases, and 10 bases lay in between. This CDR3 comprises 14 residues. Per the germline V gene, CDR1 is LNHDA and CDR2 is SQIVND (reference sequence). This TCR derives from a man between 18 and 29 years old in good health. Material for sequencing was memory CD4+ T cells sorted from blood. Subset reported: CD45RA-negative fraction. The genes are TRBV19 and TRBJ1-2, with D possibly TRBD1 on 5 matching bases. The CDR3 protein is CASSIKGVDYGYTF. The DNA of the CDR3 is TGTGCCAGTAGTATAAAAGGGGTCGACTATGGCTACACCTTC.